This entry lists 27 T cell receptor beta chains sequenced from one sample in a study of neurological immune-mediated disorders. TCRdb processed the 5' RACE reads anew with MiXCR; each CDR3 protein has one entry. This repertoire shows some 66,000 distinct CDR3 sequences, over 4% found once; its top ten account for roughly 2.7%. The sequenced sample consisted of PBMCs. These receptor sequences come from a man between 45 and 60 years old with multiple sclerosis.

V gene TRBV6-6 combines with J gene TRBJ2-3; 8 bases agree with TRBD2. The CDR3 length is 16 residues. Trimming removed 2 bases from V and 0 bases from J; junction bases left unmatched: 4. Germline values: CDR1 MNHNY, CDR2 SVGAGI (reference sequence). CDR3 loop: CASSYQAGASTDTQYF. Here the CDR3 DNA reads TGTGCCAGCAGTTACCAAGCGGGGGCCAGCACAGATACGCAGTATTTT.

This clonotype was counted many times. This chain joins TRBV7-3 and TRBJ2-5, with D perhaps TRBD1 (5 bases). CDR1 is SGHTA, CDR2 FQGTGA, per germline. V was clipped by 1 base and J by 2 bases, with 14 bases between them. CDR3 length: 16 amino acids. The CDR3 here is CASSLSGRVKQETQYF. As DNA, the CDR3 is TGTGCCAGCAGCTTAAGTGGCAGGGTGAAGCAAGAGACCCAGTACTTC.

This clonotype came up many times. This chain links TRBV4-1 with TRBJ1-5, with D possibly being TRBD1 (6 bases). The V and J ends lost 1 base and 7 bases respectively, with 14 bases between them. The length of the CDR3 is 15 residues. From germline, CDR1 is MGHRA and CDR2 YSYEKL. CDR3 region: CASSQVTGPHQPQHF. DNA of the CDR3: TGCGCCAGCAGCCAAGTCACAGGGCCCCACCAGCCCCAGCATTTT.

This clonotype came up many times. The chain carries TRBV10-3 and TRBJ1-2; D call uncertain. Germline values: CDR1 ENHRY, CDR2 SYGVKD. Trimming stripped 2 bases from V and 5 bases from J, with 9 bases between. The CDR3 runs 13 residues. CDR3: CAISEREDYGYTF. The CDR3 DNA reads TGTGCCATCAGTGAGCGGGAAGATTATGGCTACACCTTC.

This clonotype was counted ten times or more. The chain combines TRBV5-1 with TRBJ2-1; D possibly uses TRBD1 or TRBD2 (6 bases each). The CDR3 runs 14 residues. Germline V lookup: CDR1 SGHRS, CDR2 YFSETQ. The germline V and J ends were trimmed by 0 bases and 5 bases, with 9 bases remaining between them. The CDR3 coding sequence is TGCGCCAGCAGCTTGGGGGGGGCTGACAATGAGCAGTTCTTC. Translated: CASSLGGADNEQFF.

This clonotype has a count of ten or more. V is TRBV7-2 and J is TRBJ2-2; 9 bases match TRBD1. Per germline, CDR1 SGHTA and CDR2 FQGNSA. CDR3 length: 14 residues. Trimming at V came to 5 bases and at J to 4 bases, leaving 2 bases not matched to a gene. CDR3 bases: TGTGCCAGCAGCGGACAGGGGCGCACCGGGGAGCTGTTTTTT. Translation: CASSGQGRTGELFF.

This clonotype occurred many times. The chain combines TRBV7-9 with TRBJ2-5; a possible D gene is TRBD2 (6 bases). CDR3 length: 12 amino acids. The germline CDR1 and CDR2 sequences are SEHNR and FQNEAQ (reference sequence). The V end was cut by 3 bases, the J end by 5 bases, with 7 bases between. The CDR3 nucleotides read TGTGCCAGCAGCTTTAGCGGTGAGACCCAGTACTTC. Translating gives CASSFSGETQYF. Full variable domain (rest looked up from reference TRBV7-9 and TRBJ2-5): DTGVSQNPRHKITKRGQNVTFRCDPISEHNRLYWYRQTLGQGPEFLTYFQNEAQLEKSRLLSDRFSAERPKGSFSTLEIQRTEQGDSAMYLCASSFSGETQYFGPGTRLLVL.

J is TRBJ2-3 and V is TRBV7-9, with D unresolved. V lost 3 bases and J lost 4, with 8 bases in between. The CDR3 totals 13 residues. In germline, CDR1 is SEHNR, CDR2 FQNEAQ (reference sequence). The CDR3 nucleotides read TGTGCCAGCAGCTTGGGGATTTCAGATACGCAGTATTTT. It yields the protein CASSLGISDTQYF.

This clonotype was observed at least ten times. The chain links TRBV5-5 to TRBJ2-5, with 7 bases aligning to TRBD1. The CDR3 runs to 15 residues. With 3 bases clipped from V and 2 bases from J, the junction kept 7 bases outside the gene matches. Germline CDR1 reads SGHKS; CDR2 reads YYEKEE (reference sequence). The CDR3 loop reads CASSSQTGSQETQYF. In DNA form, the CDR3 reads TGTGCCAGCAGCTCACAGACAGGGAGTCAAGAGACCCAGTACTTC.

This clonotype showed up many times. This rearrangement joins TRBV3-1 to TRBJ1-1; 7 positions match TRBD1. After removal of 1 base from V and 7 bases from J, the junction contained 0 bases not matched to a gene. This CDR3 region has 12 residues. Germline CDR1 is LGHDT and CDR2 is YNNKEL (reference sequence). CDR3 residues: CASSQGQGEAFF. The CDR3 bases are TGTGCCAGCAGCCAAGGACAGGGTGAAGCTTTCTTT.

This clonotype was observed at least ten times. This sequence joins TRBV6-4 and TRBJ1-2; D not resolved. Germline assignment: CDR1 MRHNA and CDR2 SNTAGT. This CDR3 has 14 amino acids. V lost 5 bases and J 4 bases, leaving 14 bases between the germline ends. CDR3 amino acids: CASSPYPTGYGYTF. Written as DNA, the CDR3 is TGTGCCAGCAGTCCATATCCAACCGGCTATGGCTACACCTTC.

There are many counts of this clonotype. CDR3 DNA: TGCGCCAGCAGCTTGGAACGGAACACTGAAGCTTTCTTT. The encoded protein is CASSLERNTEAFF. V is TRBV5-1 and J is TRBJ1-1, with D uncertain. Trimming pared 0 bases from V and 1 base from J, leaving 4 bases between. The CDR3 extends over 13 amino acids. Germline V gene sequence: CDR1 SGHRS, CDR2 YFSETQ. Full variable domain (remainder filled in from reference TRBV5-1 and TRBJ1-1): KAGVTQTPRYLIKTRGQQVTLSCSPISGHRSVSWYQQTPGQGLQFLFEYFSETQRNKGNFPGRFSGRQFSNSRSEMNVSTLELGDSALYLCASSLERNTEAFFGQGTRLTVV.

Ten or more counts support this clonotype. The CDR3 reads CSAINTGGGNEKLFF. For the CDR3, the DNA is TGCAGTGCCATAAACACAGGGGGGGGTAATGAAAAACTGTTTTTT. The V gene is TRBV20-1, the J gene TRBJ1-4, with TRBD1 matching 8 bases. V shed 6 bases, J shed 4 bases, and the junction held 10 bases outside the gene matches. CDR1 and CDR2 from the germline V gene are DFQATT and SNEGSKA (reference sequence). The CDR3 is 15 amino acids.

The V and J genes are TRBV4-1 and TRBJ1-4; the D is unclear. Germline lookup yields CDR1 MGHRA and CDR2 YSYEKL. V was clipped by 4 bases and J by 4 bases, with 13 bases between them. CDR3 length: 15 amino acids. The CDR3, as DNA: TGCGCCAGCAGCCCTCTTACCAGCCTTAATGAAAAACTGTTTTTT. It specifies CASSPLTSLNEKLFF.

The table lists this clonotype with many counts. The chain links TRBV5-1 to TRBJ1-3; no reliable D call. Deletions cut 4 bases from V and 0 bases from J, with 14 bases between. Germline CDR1 SGHRS, CDR2 YFSETQ. The CDR3 is 16 amino acids. The CDR3 protein is CASSQDAIRSGNTIYF. CDR3 nucleotides: TGCGCCAGCAGCCAGGATGCCATCCGCTCTGGAAACACCATATATTTT.

This clonotype was counted at least ten times. The chain joins TRBV5-1 to TRBJ2-6; the D is unclear. Germline CDR1 SGHRS, CDR2 YFSETQ. The CDR3 is made up of 15 amino acids. The V gene lost 4 bases and the J gene lost 1 base, with 9 bases spanning the gap. The CDR3 bases are TGCGCCAGCAGCCTCATTGGGTCTGGGGCCAACGTCCTGACTTTC. It encodes CASSLIGSGANVLTF.

This clonotype was found many times. The chain is built from TRBV2 and TRBJ2-3; D gene unclear. The CDR3 sequence is 12 residues long. Germline V gene sequence: CDR1 SNHLY, CDR2 FYNNEI. The V and J ends lost 2 bases and 4 bases respectively, with 4 bases between them. The CDR3, as DNA: TGTGCCAGCAGTGAAAAGGCAGATACGCAGTATTTT. It is translated as CASSEKADTQYF. The full variable domain, with the rest looked up from reference TRBV2 and TRBJ2-3, is EPEVTQTPSHQVTQMGQEVILRCVPISNHLYFYWYRQILGQKVEFLVSFYNNEISEKSEIFDDQFSVERPDGSNFTLKIRSTKLEDSAMYFCASSEKADTQYFGPGTRLTVL.

This clonotype was counted at least ten times. This chain joins TRBV20-1 and TRBJ1-6, with 10 bases that match TRBD1. V shed 2 bases and J 7 bases; nucleotides not matched to a gene: 8. CDR1 and CDR2 (germline): DFQATT, SNEGSKA (reference sequence). The CDR3 covers 16 residues. CDR3 nucleotides: TGCAGTGCTAGAACAGGGGGACAGGGGACGAATTCACCCCTCCACTTT. Translated, it gives CSARTGGQGTNSPLHF.

This clonotype was observed at least ten times. The chain links TRBV15 to TRBJ2-1; 8 bases align to TRBD2. V dropped 2 bases and J dropped 7; count of bases not matched to a gene: 10. The germline V gene has CDR1 LNHNV and CDR2 YYDKDF (reference sequence). The CDR3 loop spans 16 amino acids. CDR3: CATSRSGGWSGNEQFF. CDR3 nucleotides: TGTGCCACCAGCAGAAGCGGGGGATGGTCGGGTAATGAGCAGTTCTTC.

This clonotype was observed at least ten times. This chain uses TRBV5-1 with TRBJ2-2, with 7 bases identical to TRBD1. The V gene's germline CDR1 is SGHRS and CDR2 YFSETQ. V was pared by 4 bases and J by 5 bases, with 5 bases of the junction left unmatched. The CDR3 contains 14 residues. CDR3: CASSLGTVTGELFF. CDR3 in DNA: TGCGCCAGCAGCCTTGGGACAGTAACCGGGGAGCTGTTTTTT.

This clonotype was counted at least ten times. The chain joins TRBV7-9 to TRBJ1-3; TRBD1 aligns across 7 bases. After removal of 5 bases from V and 0 bases from J, the junction contained 4 bases not matched to a gene. The germline V gene encodes CDR1 SEHNR and CDR2 FQNEAQ (reference sequence). The CDR3 extends over 15 amino acids. This chain's CDR3 is CASSHDRVSGNTIYF. CDR3 sequence (DNA): TGTGCCAGCAGCCACGACAGGGTCTCTGGAAACACCATATATTTT. Full variable domain (remainder filled in from reference TRBV7-9 and TRBJ1-3): DTGVSQNPRHKITKRGQNVTFRCDPISEHNRLYWYRQTLGQGPEFLTYFQNEAQLEKSRLLSDRFSAERPKGSFSTLEIQRTEQGDSAMYLCASSHDRVSGNTIYFGEGSWLTVV.

To note about this clonotype: It is likely a read error, because the conserved phenylalanine at the end of the CDR3 is missing. J is TRBJ1-2 and V is TRBV27, with D possibly being TRBD1 (6 bases). The CDR3 sequence is 14 residues long. Trimming stripped 4 bases from V and 4 bases from J, with 13 bases between. Germline CDR1 is MNHEY and CDR2 is SMNVEV (reference sequence). DNA for the CDR3: TGTGCCAGCAGTTCCCACAGGGCGGGCTATGGCTACACCTAC. Protein product: CASSSHRAGYGYTY.

This clonotype was observed many times. A read error may be the cause here, since a much bigger clone is one base away. The chain uses TRBV10-3 and TRBJ2-7; D may be TRBD2 (5 bases). V lost 6 bases and J lost 4, with 16 bases in between. CDR1 ENHRY and CDR2 SYGVKD come from the germline V gene. The CDR3 consists of 14 residues. Here the CDR3 DNA reads TGTGCCATCAGAACCCGGGAATCCTTATACGAGCAGTACTTC. Its translation: CAIRTRESLYEQYF.

In its sample, this clonotype was seen many times. This sequence joins TRBV6-5 and TRBJ2-5; maybe TRBD2 (5 bases). The CDR3 consists of 15 residues. Trimming removed 0 bases from V and 1 base from J, with 9 bases in between. Germline V lookup: CDR1 MNHEY, CDR2 SVGAGI. The DNA for the CDR3 is TGTGCCAGCAGTTACTCTTATAGCGCCCAAGAGACCCAGTACTTC. Translated, it gives CASSYSYSAQETQYF.

This clonotype has at least ten counts. This sequence joins TRBV5-1 and TRBJ2-7; the D gene is possibly TRBD1 (5 bases). The CDR3 spans 14 residues. Trimming cost V 4 bases and J 5 bases, with 16 bases left between them. CDR1 is SGHRS and CDR2 is YFSETQ in the germline V gene. The CDR3 DNA sequence: TGCGCCAGCAGCACTGTCCAGGGCGCCAACGAGCAGTACTTC. This encodes CASSTVQGANEQYF.

V and J are TRBV4-2 and TRBJ1-1, with 10 bases lining up with TRBD1. V lost 4 bases, J lost 2 bases, and 7 bases stayed unmatched. The germline gives CDR1 LGHNA, CDR2 YNFKEQ. There are 16 residues in the CDR3. The CDR3 DNA reads TGTGCCAGCAGCCCTACCGGGACAGGGGATAACACTGAAGCTTTCTTT. Translating it yields CASSPTGTGDNTEAFF.

The rearrangement links TRBV9 to TRBJ1-1; D call uncertain. The CDR3 is 14 amino acids. Looked up from germline, CDR1 is SGDLS and CDR2 is YYNGEE. The V gene lost 0 bases and the J gene lost 1 base, with 7 bases spanning the gap. CDR3 region: CASSVVGGNTEAFF. The CDR3 DNA follows: TGTGCCAGCAGCGTAGTAGGTGGGAACACTGAAGCTTTCTTT. Filled out from reference TRBV9 and TRBJ1-1, the complete variable domain reads DSGVTQTPKHLITATGQRVTLRCSPRSGDLSVYWYQQSLDQGLQFLIQYYNGEERAKGNILERFSAQQFPDLHSELNLSSLELGDSALYFCASSVVGGNTEAFFGQGTRLTVV.